Listed below are T cell receptor beta chains from one sample, sequenced in a study of T cells expressing NK-cell markers. TCRdb reprocessed the 5' RACE reads and keeps a single row for each CDR3 protein, giving no DNA. The listing contains 300,000 to 500,000 distinct CDR3 sequences. Sequenced input: blood T cells: a sorted CD56 or NKG2C T cell subset, CD4+ or CD8+ T cells, or bulk PBMC T cells (not recorded which). These TCRs come from a woman in her 50s in good health. The CDR3 runs from the conserved cysteine through the conserved F or W.

J gene: TRBJ2-2; CDR3 length: 18; V gene: TRBV6-5; CDR3 protein: CASSYSNAGGPSTGELFF
J gene: TRBJ2-3; CDR3 length: 12; V gene: TRBV30; CDR3 protein: CAWSQTEDTQYF
J gene: TRBJ2-4; CDR3 length: 16; V gene: TRBV9; CDR3 protein: CASSVEDRGGSDIQYF
J gene: TRBJ2-1; CDR3 length: 16; V gene: TRBV10-2; CDR3 protein: CASKEAGWSSYNEQFF
J gene: TRBJ1-5; CDR3 length: 14; V gene: TRBV5-5; CDR3 protein: CASSPGQAGQPQHF
J gene: TRBJ2-1; CDR3 length: 14; V gene: TRBV29-1; CDR3 protein: CSALKVGSFNEQFF
J gene: TRBJ2-2; CDR3 length: 14; V gene: TRBV5-1; CDR3 protein: CASSLGLAVGELFF
J gene: TRBJ1-5; CDR3 length: 16; V gene: TRBV12-3/TRBV12-4; CDR3 protein: CASSWKTHNSNQPQHF
J gene: TRBJ2-2; CDR3 length: 16; V gene: TRBV12-3/TRBV12-4; CDR3 protein: CASSYPGTENTGELFF
J gene: TRBJ2-5; CDR3 length: 14; V gene: TRBV7-9; CDR3 protein: CASSPGQLEETQYF
J gene: TRBJ2-2; CDR3 length: 17; V gene: TRBV14; CDR3 protein: CASSQDIGQANTGELFF
J gene: TRBJ2-5; CDR3 length: 15; V gene: TRBV20-1; CDR3 protein: CSATNTGLVRETQYF
J gene: TRBJ2-7; CDR3 length: 15; V gene: TRBV3-1; CDR3 protein: CASSLAGIQLYEQYF
J gene: TRBJ2-1; CDR3 length: 14; V gene: TRBV12-3/TRBV12-4; CDR3 protein: CASMNSNSYNEQFF
J gene: TRBJ2-1; CDR3 length: 14; V gene: TRBV30; CDR3 protein: CALDTVASLGEQFF
J gene: TRBJ1-5; CDR3 length: 14; V gene: TRBV19; CDR3 protein: CASTSGGLGQPQHF
J gene: TRBJ2-6; CDR3 length: 16; V gene: TRBV19; CDR3 protein: CASSETFTSGANVLTF
J gene: TRBJ2-2; CDR3 length: 16; V gene: TRBV5-1; CDR3 protein: CASSFLTGEGTGELFF
J gene: TRBJ2-2; CDR3 length: 15; V gene: TRBV5-1; CDR3 protein: CASKIGGYNTGELFF
J gene: TRBJ2-6; CDR3 length: 19; V gene: TRBV5-1; CDR3 protein: CASRGDRTLPSSGANVLTF